These 5 T cell receptor beta chains were all obtained from the same sample, sequenced in a study of blood T cells in healthy people across ages. The second PCR ran roughly 6 to 11 cycles with a sample-barcoded 5' primer and J-beta primers. Via MiXCR, TCRdb re-called the 5' RACE reads, giving one row per CDR3 protein. The sample lists fewer than 750,000 distinct CDR3 sequences; roughly 48% were seen once. Material for sequencing was blood. The receptors here all came from an elderly man in good health.

This clonotype has only a few counts. The rearrangement links TRBV7-9 to TRBJ2-6; 7 bases are a match to TRBD1. J gave up 0 bases and V 4 bases, and 6 bases lay outside the gene matches. From germline, CDR1 is SEHNR and CDR2 FQNEAQ (reference sequence). The CDR3 runs 17 residues. CDR3 sequence: CASSYDRAPSGANVLTF. In nucleotides, the CDR3 is TGTGCCAGCAGCTATGACAGGGCTCCCTCTGGGGCCAACGTCCTGACTTTC.

V and J are TRBV3-1 and TRBJ2-3; D uncertain. CDR3 length: 13 residues. Germline V lookup: CDR1 LGHDT, CDR2 YNNKEL (reference sequence). V dropped 0 bases and J dropped 4 bases, with 5 bases sitting between them. CDR3 sequence reads: CASSQEYADTQYF. CDR3 sequence (DNA): TGTGCCAGCAGCCAAGAGTACGCAGATACGCAGTATTTT.

This rearrangement joins TRBV5-1 to TRBJ2-3, with 8 bases that match TRBD1. J was trimmed by 2 bases and V by 7 bases; bases with no gene match: 6. The CDR3 sequence is 14 residues long. The germline V gene encodes CDR1 SGHRS and CDR2 YFSETQ. CDR3 loop: CASAPGQATDTQYF. The DNA of the CDR3 is TGCGCCAGCGCCCCGGGACAGGCCACAGATACGCAGTATTTT.

This clonotype has more than one count but fewer than ten. This chain connects TRBV27 to TRBJ2-3; D remains unclear. This CDR3 has 13 amino acids. CDR1 and CDR2 from the germline V gene are MNHEY and SMNVEV (reference sequence). Trimming left V 10 bases short and J 9 bases short, with 20 bases between. The CDR3 coding sequence is TGTGCCACCACCCTACTTCCGTCCGGGACGCAGTATTTT. This translates into CATTLLPSGTQYF.

Remarks on this clonotype: This may be a read error, as it is one base from a much larger clone. The rearrangement links TRBV6-5 to TRBJ2-5; either TRBD1 or TRBD2 may fit D (5 bases each). Germline CDR1 is MNHEY and CDR2 is SVGAGI. CDR3 length: 14 amino acids. The V and J ends lost 5 bases and 11 bases respectively, with 21 bases between them. CDR3 nucleotides: TGTGCCAGCAGTGCCCCGGGACGGACACATGAGCAGTACTTC. It encodes CASSAPGRTHEQYF.